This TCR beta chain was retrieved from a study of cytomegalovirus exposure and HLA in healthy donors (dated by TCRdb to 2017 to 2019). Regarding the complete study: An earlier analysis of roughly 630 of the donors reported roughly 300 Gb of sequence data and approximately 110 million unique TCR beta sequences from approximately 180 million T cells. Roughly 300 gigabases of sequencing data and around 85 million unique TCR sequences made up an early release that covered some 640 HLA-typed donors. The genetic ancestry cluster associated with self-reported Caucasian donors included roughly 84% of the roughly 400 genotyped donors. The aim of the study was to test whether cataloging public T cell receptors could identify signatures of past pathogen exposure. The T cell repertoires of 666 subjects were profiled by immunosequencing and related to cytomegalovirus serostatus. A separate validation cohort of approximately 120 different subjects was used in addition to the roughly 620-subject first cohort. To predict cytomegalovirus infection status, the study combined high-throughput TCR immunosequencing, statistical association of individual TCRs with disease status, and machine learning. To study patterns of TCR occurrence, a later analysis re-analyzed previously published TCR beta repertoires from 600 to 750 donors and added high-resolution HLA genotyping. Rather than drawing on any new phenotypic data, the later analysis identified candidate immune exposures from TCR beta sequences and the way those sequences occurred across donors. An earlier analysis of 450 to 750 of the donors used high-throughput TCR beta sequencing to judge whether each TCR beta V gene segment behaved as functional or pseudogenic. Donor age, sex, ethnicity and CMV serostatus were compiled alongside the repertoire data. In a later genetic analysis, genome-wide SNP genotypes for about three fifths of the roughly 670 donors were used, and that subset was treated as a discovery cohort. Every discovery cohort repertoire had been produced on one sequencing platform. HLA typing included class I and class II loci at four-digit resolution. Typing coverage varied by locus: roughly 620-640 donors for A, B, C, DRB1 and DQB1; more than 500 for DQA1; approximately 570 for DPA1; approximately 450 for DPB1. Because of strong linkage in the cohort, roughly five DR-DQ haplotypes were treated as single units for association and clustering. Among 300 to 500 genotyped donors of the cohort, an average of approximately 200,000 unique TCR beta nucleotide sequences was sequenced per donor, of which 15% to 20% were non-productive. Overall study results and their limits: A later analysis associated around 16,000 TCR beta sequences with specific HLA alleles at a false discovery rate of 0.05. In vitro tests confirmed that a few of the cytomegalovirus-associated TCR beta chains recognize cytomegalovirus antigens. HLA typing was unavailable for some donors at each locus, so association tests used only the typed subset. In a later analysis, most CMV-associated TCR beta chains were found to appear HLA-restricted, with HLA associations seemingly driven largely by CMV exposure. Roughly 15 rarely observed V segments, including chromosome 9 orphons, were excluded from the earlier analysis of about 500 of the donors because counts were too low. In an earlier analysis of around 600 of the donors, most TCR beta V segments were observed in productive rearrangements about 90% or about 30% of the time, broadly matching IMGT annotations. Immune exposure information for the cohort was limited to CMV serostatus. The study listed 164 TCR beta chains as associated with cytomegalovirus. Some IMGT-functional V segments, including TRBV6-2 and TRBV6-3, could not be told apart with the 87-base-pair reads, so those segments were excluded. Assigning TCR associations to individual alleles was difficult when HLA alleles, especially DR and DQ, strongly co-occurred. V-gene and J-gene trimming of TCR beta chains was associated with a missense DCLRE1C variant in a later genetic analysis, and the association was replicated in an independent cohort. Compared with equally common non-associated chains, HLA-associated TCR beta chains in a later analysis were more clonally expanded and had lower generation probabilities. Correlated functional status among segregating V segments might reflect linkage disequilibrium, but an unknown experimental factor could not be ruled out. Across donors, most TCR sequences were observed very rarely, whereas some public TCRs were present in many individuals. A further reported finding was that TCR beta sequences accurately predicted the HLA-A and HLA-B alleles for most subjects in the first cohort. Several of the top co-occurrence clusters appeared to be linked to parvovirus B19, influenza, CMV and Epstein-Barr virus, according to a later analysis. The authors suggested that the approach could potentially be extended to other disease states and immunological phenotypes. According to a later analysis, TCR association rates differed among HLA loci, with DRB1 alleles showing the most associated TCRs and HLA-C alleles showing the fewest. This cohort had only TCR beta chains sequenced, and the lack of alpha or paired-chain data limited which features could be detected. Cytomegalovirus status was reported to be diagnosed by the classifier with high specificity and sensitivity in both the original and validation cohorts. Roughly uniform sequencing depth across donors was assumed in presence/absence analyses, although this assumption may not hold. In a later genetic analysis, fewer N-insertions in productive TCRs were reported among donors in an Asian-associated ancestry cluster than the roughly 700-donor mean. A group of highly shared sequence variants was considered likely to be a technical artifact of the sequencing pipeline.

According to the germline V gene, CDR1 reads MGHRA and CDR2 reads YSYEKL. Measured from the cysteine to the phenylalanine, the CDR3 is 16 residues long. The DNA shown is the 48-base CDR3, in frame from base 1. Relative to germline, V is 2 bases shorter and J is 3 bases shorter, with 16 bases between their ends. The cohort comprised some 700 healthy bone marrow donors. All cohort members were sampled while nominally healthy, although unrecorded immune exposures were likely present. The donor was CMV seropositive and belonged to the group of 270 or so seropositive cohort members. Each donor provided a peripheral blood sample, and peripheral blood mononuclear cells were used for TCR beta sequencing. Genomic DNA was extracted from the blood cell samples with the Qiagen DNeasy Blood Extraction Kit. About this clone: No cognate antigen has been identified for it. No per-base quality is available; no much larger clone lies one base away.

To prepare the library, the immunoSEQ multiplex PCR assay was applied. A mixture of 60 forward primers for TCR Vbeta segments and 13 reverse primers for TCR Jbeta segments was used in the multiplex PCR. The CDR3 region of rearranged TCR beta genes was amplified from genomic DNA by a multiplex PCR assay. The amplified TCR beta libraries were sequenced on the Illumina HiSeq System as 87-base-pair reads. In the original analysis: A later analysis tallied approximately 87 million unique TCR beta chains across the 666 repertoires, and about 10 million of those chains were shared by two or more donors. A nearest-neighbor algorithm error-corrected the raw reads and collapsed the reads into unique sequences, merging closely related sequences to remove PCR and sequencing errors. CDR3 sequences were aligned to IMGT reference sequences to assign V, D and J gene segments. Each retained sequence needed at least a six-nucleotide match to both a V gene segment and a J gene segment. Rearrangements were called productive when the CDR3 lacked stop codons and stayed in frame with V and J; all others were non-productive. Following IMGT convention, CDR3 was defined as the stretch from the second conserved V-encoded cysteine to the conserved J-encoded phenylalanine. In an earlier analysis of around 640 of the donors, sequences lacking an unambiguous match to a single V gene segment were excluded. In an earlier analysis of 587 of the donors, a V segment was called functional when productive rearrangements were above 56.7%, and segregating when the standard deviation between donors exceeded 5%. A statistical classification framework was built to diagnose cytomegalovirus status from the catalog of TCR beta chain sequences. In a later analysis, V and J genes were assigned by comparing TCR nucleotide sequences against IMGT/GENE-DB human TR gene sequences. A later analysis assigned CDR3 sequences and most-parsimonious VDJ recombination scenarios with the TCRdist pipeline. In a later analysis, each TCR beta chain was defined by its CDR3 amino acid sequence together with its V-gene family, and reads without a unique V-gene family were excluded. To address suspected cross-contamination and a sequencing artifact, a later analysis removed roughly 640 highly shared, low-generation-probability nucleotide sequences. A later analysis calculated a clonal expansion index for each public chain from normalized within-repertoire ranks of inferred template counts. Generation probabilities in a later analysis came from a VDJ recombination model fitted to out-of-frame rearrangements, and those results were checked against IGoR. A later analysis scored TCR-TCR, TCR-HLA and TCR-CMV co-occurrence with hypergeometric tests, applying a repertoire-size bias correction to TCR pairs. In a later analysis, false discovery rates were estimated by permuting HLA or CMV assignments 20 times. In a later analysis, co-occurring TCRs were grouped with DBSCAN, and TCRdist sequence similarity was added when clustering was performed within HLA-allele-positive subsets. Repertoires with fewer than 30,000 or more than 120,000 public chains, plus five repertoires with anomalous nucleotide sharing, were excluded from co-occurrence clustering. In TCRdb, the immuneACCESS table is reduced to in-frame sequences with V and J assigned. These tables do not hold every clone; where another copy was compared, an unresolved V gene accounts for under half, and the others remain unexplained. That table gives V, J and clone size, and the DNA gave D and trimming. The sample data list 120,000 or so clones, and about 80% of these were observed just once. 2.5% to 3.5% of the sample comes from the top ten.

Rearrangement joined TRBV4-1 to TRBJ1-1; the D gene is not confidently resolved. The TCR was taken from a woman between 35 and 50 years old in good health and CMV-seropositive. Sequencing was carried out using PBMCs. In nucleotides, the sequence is TGCGCCAGCAGCCAAAAAAATTCCCAGAGGGACACTGAAGCTTTCTTT. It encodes CASSQKNSQRDTEAFF.